These 25 T cell receptor beta chains originate from one sample sequenced in a study of T cell repertoires in cytomegalovirus infection. TCRdb analysed the reads with MiXCR anew, one entry per CDR3 protein. This sample has 400,000 or so distinct CDR3 sequences, with approximately 31% found just once. The sequenced sample was PBMCs. These receptors were obtained from a human donor in good health (CMV status not recorded). Some clones in this sample may be carry-over from other donors' samples.

The rearrangement uses TRBV10-3 and TRBJ2-2; 8 nucleotides match TRBD2. The germline CDR1 and CDR2 sequences are ENHRY and SYGVKD. The CDR3 contains 17 residues. The junction had 9 bases not matched to a gene; V was cut back by 3 bases and J by 3 bases. The CDR3 DNA is TGTGCCATCAGTGATATGGGGCCGGGGGGGCACACCGGGGAGCTGTTTTTT. As protein: CAISDMGPGGHTGELFF.

This clonotype was detected a few times. The chain couples TRBV11-3 to TRBJ2-2, with a weak D call TRBD1 (5 bases). The ends were cut back, 0 bases at V and 14 bases at J, with 13 bases in the middle. The CDR3 length is 13 residues. Germline-derived CDR1 and CDR2 are SGHNT and YENEEA. The CDR3 here is CASSLDVRGELFF. The DNA of the CDR3 is TGTGCCAGCAGCTTAGATGTTAGGGGTGAACTGTTTTTT.

A note on this clonotype: This may be a read error, as it is one base from a much larger clone. The chain links TRBV11-2 to TRBJ1-4; D remains ambiguous. In germline, CDR1 is SGHAT, CDR2 FQNNGV. There are 13 residues in the CDR3. In nucleotides, the CDR3 is TGTGCCAGGAGCTTTGGAGTCCTGGAAAAACTGTTTTTT. Amino acid sequence: CARSFGVLEKLFF.

Ten or more counts support this clonotype. The CDR3 here is CASTQDSGNTIYF. The DNA for the CDR3 is TGTGCCAGCACACAGGACTCTGGAAACACCATATATTTT. The chain has TRBV12-3 or TRBV12-4 and TRBJ1-3, with TRBD1 as a possible D gene (5 bases). This CDR3 is built from 13 residues. V gave up 7 bases and J gave up 0 bases, with 7 bases separating them.

This clonotype appeared a few times. The chain couples TRBV20-1 to TRBJ2-1, with 8 bases aligning to TRBD2. The CDR3 runs 14 residues. Unmatched junction bases numbered 19, after V lost 6 bases and J lost 15 bases. The germline V gene encodes CDR1 DFQATT and CDR2 SNEGSKA (reference sequence). In DNA form, the CDR3 reads TGCAGTGCCGAGGGACGGCGGGGGGACCTGAGTCGGTTCTTC. Translated, it gives CSAEGRRGDLSRFF.

This clonotype was picked up a small number of times. The genes are TRBV9 and TRBJ1-1; 7 bases map to TRBD1. With V trimmed by 6 bases and J by 3 bases, 5 bases remained unmatched. Germline assignment: CDR1 SGDLS and CDR2 YYNGEE. The CDR3 extends over 13 amino acids. For the CDR3, the DNA is TGTGCCAGCACCGGACAGGTTGACACTGAAGCTTTCTTT. Translating gives CASTGQVDTEAFF. Combining the CDR3 with reference TRBV9 and TRBJ1-1 gives the whole variable domain DSGVTQTPKHLITATGQRVTLRCSPRSGDLSVYWYQQSLDQGLQFLIQYYNGEERAKGNILERFSAQQFPDLHSELNLSSLELGDSALYFCASTGQVDTEAFFGQGTRLTVV.

The J gene is TRBJ2-7, the V gene TRBV6-1; possible D gene TRBD2, 5 bases. The CDR3 runs 14 residues. Germline V lookup: CDR1 MNHNS, CDR2 SASEGT. Trimming stripped 1 base from V and 3 bases from J, with 10 bases between. The CDR3 DNA reads TGTGCCAGCAGTGAAGGCGGGCAACTCTACGAGCAGTACTTC. It specifies CASSEGGQLYEQYF.

V is TRBV2 and J is TRBJ2-1, with D perhaps TRBD2 (5 bases). V gave up 8 bases and J gave up 7 bases, with 18 bases separating them. Germline V lookup: CDR1 SNHLY, CDR2 FYNNEI. This CDR3 contains 14 residues. The CDR3 here is CASGERLALNEQFF. The CDR3 nucleotides read TGTGCCAGCGGGGAACGGCTAGCTTTGAATGAGCAGTTCTTC.

The chain uses TRBV2 and TRBJ1-2; D gene ambiguous. This CDR3 has 15 amino acids. Germline CDR1 and CDR2: SNHLY and FYNNEI. V dropped 1 base and J dropped 4 bases, with 13 bases sitting between them. CDR3 sequence (DNA): TGTGCCAGCAGTGAAGATGCGGGGTCCAGCTATGGCTACACCTTC. It yields the protein CASSEDAGSSYGYTF.

This clonotype was found once. The genes are TRBV29-1 and TRBJ2-3, with D perhaps TRBD1 (6 bases). CDR1 and CDR2 (germline): SQVTM, ANQGSEA. The CDR3 consists of 17 residues. Deletions cut 1 base from V and 0 bases from J, with 17 bases between. CDR3 nucleotide sequence: TGCAGCGTTGAAGGCCATGGGGGCGAATGGAGCACAGATACGCAGTATTTT. Its protein product is CSVEGHGGEWSTDTQYF.

The chain carries TRBV25-1 and TRBJ2-5; a possible D gene is TRBD1 (6 bases). Germline V gene sequence: CDR1 MGHDK, CDR2 SYGVNS. With 3 bases removed from V and 8 bases from J, the gap between germline ends came to 13 bases. CDR3 size: 13 residues. CDR3 nucleotides: TGTGCCAGCAGTGATATCCAGGGGAGCACCCAGTACTTC. This sequence encodes CASSDIQGSTQYF.

This clonotype was observed at least ten times. V usage is TRBV19 and J usage is TRBJ2-1; 8 bases fit TRBD2. The CDR3 has 15 amino acids. Per the germline V gene, CDR1 is LNHDA and CDR2 is SQIVND (reference sequence). J lost 1 base, V lost 9 bases, and 8 bases had no gene match. The CDR3 DNA reads as TGTGCCAGCAGCATAAGCGGGGGTTCCTACAATGAGCAGTTCTTC. This gives the protein CASSISGGSYNEQFF.

This clonotype has just a few counts. The chain is built from TRBV12-3 or TRBV12-4 and TRBJ1-5, with D hard to call. This CDR3 has 15 residues. V gave up 3 bases and J gave up 2 bases, with 11 bases separating them. CDR3 coding DNA: TGTGCCAGCAGTTTCGCTGGCTCGGGCAATCAGCCCCAGCATTTT. Its protein is CASSFAGSGNQPQHF.

V gene TRBV6-5 combines with J gene TRBJ2-5, with 7 bases aligning to TRBD2. Germline V CDR1 and CDR2: MNHEY, SVGAGI. The V and J ends lost 6 bases and 5 bases, in that order; junction bases with no gene match: 9. CDR3 length equals 14 residues. The DNA for the CDR3 is TGTGCCAGCAGGAGCGATCAGGGAGGGGAGACCCAGTACTTC. This codes for CASRSDQGGETQYF.

V and J are TRBV5-6 and TRBJ2-7; no reliable D call. Per the germline V gene, CDR1 is SGHDT and CDR2 is YYEEEE. The CDR3 runs 13 residues. V lost 4 bases to trimming and J lost 6 bases, with 14 bases between them. The DNA of the CDR3 is TGTGCCAGCAGCCCCCGACGGTGGGCCGAGCAGTACTTC. This sequence encodes CASSPRRWAEQYF.

The rearrangement links TRBV7-9 to TRBJ2-5; unclear D gene. The V end lost 6 bases, the J end lost 2 bases, and 7 bases lay between the germline ends. CDR3 size: 12 residues. In germline, CDR1 is SEHNR, CDR2 FQNEAQ (reference sequence). Written as DNA, the CDR3 is TGTGCCAGCAGTGACGGGCAAGAGACCCAGTACTTC. Translated: CASSDGQETQYF.

Comment on this clonotype: This likely comes from a read error, as the CDR3 has no conserved phenylalanine or tryptophan at its end. No DNA is shown, since the ends of the CDR3 on it are uncertain; the CDR3 is the one TCRdb lists. This chain links TRBV6-1 with TRBJ1-2; the D call of TRBD1 is as the table states it, not checked on the DNA. Looked up from germline, CDR1 is MNHNS and CDR2 is SASEGT. The CDR3 has 13 residues if both end residues are counted. The CDR3 is CASSEQGAGGITL.

This clonotype turned up a few times. This chain uses TRBV24-1 with TRBJ2-7; 9 bases line up with TRBD1. Germline loops: CDR1 KGHDR, CDR2 SFDVKD. This CDR3 has 15 amino acids. Trimming cost V 4 bases and J 0 bases; bases outside gene matches: 3. The CDR3 DNA reads as TGTGCCACCAGTGACCCGGGACAGGGCTCCTACGAGCAGTACTTC. It encodes CATSDPGQGSYEQYF.

Many counts were recorded for this clonotype. The rearrangement uses TRBV6-1 and TRBJ1-6, with a tentative D call TRBD1 (6 bases). The CDR3 spans 15 residues. Trimming took off 11 bases at V and 7 bases at J, with 21 bases between the two ends. Germline assignment: CDR1 MNHNS and CDR2 SASEGT. The CDR3 spells CAAGASTGGNSPLHF. CDR3 in DNA: TGTGCCGCCGGGGCGTCGACCGGGGGCAATTCACCCCTCCACTTT.

This chain uses TRBV4-1 with TRBJ2-3, with 9 nucleotides matching TRBD2. The V and J ends lost 0 bases and 10 bases, in that order; junction bases with no gene match: 11. Germline CDR1 reads MGHRA; CDR2 reads YSYEKL. The CDR3 extends over 16 amino acids. This CDR3 reads CASSQDWLAGTAPQYF. The CDR3 DNA reads as TGCGCCAGCAGCCAAGATTGGCTAGCGGGGACAGCTCCGCAGTATTTT.

Note on this clonotype: A much larger clone lies a single base off, so this may be a read error. The V gene is TRBV7-2, the J gene TRBJ2-3; 10 bases are a match to TRBD1. CDR1 and CDR2 from the germline V gene are SGHTA and FQGNSA. The CDR3 consists of 15 residues. The V gene end was trimmed by 6 bases and the J gene end by 6 bases; junction bases not matched to a gene: 9. CDR3 amino acids: CASRPGQGRGDTQYF. CDR3 nucleotide sequence: TGTGCCAGCAGACCGGGACAGGGGCGGGGGGATACGCAGTATTTT.

The genes are TRBV29-1 and TRBJ2-1, with 10 bases aligning to TRBD2. Germline loops: CDR1 SQVTM, CDR2 ANQGSEA. The ends lost 1 base at V and 4 bases at J; junction bases unmatched: 10. The CDR3 sequence is 17 residues long. This CDR3 is CSVEGIASGGRYNEQFF. For the CDR3, the DNA is TGCAGCGTTGAAGGGATAGCTAGCGGGGGCCGATACAATGAGCAGTTCTTC.

This clonotype has just a few counts. The J gene is TRBJ2-3, the V gene TRBV27, with TRBD2 matching 8 bases. The V gene's germline CDR1 is MNHEY and CDR2 SMNVEV (reference sequence). CDR3 length: 16 amino acids. V gave up 6 bases and J gave up 6 bases; unmatched junction bases: 14. The DNA of the CDR3 is TGTGCCAGCAGCCCTCCGGGACGGGGGGGCTATGATACGCAGTATTTT. It translates to CASSPPGRGGYDTQYF.

The chain is built from TRBV6-1 and TRBJ2-7; 7 bases agree with TRBD1. CDR1 and CDR2 (germline): MNHNS, SASEGT. With 2 bases clipped from V and 2 bases from J, the junction kept 12 bases outside the gene matches. This CDR3 is built from 17 residues. CDR3: CASSESATGDTAYEQYF. In DNA form, the CDR3 reads TGTGCCAGCAGTGAATCCGCAACAGGGGATACGGCCTACGAGCAGTACTTC.

The chain couples TRBV20-1 to TRBJ2-1; 10 bases agree with TRBD2. The CDR3 covers 13 residues. CDR1 and CDR2 (germline): DFQATT, SNEGSKA (reference sequence). V shed 7 bases, J shed 5 bases, and the junction held 5 bases outside the gene matches. The CDR3 sequence: CSGVAGGHNEQFF. CDR3 DNA sequence: TGCAGTGGGGTAGCGGGGGGCCACAATGAGCAGTTCTTC.